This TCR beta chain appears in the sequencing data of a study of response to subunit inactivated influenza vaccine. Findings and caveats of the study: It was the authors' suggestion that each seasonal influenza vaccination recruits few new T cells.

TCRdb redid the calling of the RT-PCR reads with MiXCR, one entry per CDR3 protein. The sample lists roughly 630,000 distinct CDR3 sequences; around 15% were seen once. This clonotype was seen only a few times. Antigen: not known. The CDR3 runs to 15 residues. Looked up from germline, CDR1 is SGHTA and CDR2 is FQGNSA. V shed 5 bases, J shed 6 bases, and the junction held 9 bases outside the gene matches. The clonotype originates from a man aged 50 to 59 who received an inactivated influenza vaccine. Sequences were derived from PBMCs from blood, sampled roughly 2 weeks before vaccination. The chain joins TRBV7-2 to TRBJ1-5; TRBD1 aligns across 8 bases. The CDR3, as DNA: TGTGCCAGCAGCCCCCGGACAGGGTTCGGTCAGCCCCAGCATTTT. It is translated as CASSPRTGFGQPQHF.